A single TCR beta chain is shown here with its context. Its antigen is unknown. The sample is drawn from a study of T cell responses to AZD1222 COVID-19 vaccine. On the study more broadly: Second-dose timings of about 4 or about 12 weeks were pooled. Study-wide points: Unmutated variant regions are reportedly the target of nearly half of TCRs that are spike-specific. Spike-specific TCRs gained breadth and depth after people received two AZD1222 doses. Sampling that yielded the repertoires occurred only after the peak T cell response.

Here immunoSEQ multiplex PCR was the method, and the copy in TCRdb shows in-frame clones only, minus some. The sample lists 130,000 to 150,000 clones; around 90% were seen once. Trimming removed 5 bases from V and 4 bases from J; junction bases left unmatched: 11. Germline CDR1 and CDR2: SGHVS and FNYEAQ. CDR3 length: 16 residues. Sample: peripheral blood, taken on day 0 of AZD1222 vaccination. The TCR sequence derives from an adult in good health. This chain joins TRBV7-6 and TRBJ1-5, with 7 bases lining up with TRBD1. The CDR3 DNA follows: TGTGCCAGCAGCGCCGGACAGGCGGGTATTAATCAGCCCCAGCATTTT. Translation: CASSAGQAGINQPQHF.